This T cell receptor beta chain was profiled in a study of blood T cell repertoires in COVID-19. Germline lookup yields CDR1 DFQATT and CDR2 SNEGSKA (reference sequence). The CDR3 is made up of 14 amino acids. V dropped 3 bases and J dropped 0 bases, with 9 bases sitting between them. This clone occurred once. The assay was immunoSEQ multiplex PCR, and TCRdb's table has in-frame clones only and misses some. The data show 70,000 to 100,000 clones, roughly 90% seen once. The receptor was isolated from a man aged 45 to 65 with COVID-19, enrolled during active disease. This chain uses TRBV20-1 with TRBJ1-5; D ambiguous. What was sequenced was peripheral blood. This CDR3 reads CSASIEYSNQPQHF. DNA of the CDR3: TGCAGTGCTAGTATAGAATATAGCAATCAGCCCCAGCATTTT.